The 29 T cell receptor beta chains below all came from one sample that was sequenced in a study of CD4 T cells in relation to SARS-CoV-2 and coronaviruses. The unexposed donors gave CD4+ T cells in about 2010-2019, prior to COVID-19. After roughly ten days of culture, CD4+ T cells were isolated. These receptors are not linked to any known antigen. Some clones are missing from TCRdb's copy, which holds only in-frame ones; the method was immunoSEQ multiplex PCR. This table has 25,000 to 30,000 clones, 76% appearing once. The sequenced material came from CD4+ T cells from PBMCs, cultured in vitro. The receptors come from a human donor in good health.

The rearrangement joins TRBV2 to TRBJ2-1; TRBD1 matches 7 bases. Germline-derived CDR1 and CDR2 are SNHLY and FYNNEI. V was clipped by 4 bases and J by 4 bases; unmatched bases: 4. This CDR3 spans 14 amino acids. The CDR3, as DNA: TGTGCCAGCAGTGTAGGGGGCCCATACAATGAGCAGTTCTTC. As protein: CASSVGGPYNEQFF.

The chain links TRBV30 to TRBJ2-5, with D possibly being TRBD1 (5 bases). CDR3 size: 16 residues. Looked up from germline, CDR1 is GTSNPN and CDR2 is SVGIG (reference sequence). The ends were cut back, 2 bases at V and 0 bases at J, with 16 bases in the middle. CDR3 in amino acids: CAWSPGQGVYQETQYF. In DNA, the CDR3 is TGTGCCTGGAGTCCCGGCCAAGGGGTGTACCAAGAGACCCAGTACTTC.

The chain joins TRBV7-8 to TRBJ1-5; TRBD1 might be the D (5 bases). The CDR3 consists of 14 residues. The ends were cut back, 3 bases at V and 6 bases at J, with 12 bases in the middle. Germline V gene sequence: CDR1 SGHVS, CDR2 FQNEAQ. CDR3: CASSLGGLGQPQHF. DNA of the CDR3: TGTGCCAGCAGCTTGGGGGGGTTGGGTCAGCCCCAGCATTTT.

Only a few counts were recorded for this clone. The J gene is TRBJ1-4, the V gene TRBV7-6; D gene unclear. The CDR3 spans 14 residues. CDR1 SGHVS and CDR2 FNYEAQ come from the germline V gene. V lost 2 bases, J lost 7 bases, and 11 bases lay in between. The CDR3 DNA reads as TGTGCCAGCAGCTTAAATGTGGGCGGTGAAAAACTGTTTTTT. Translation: CASSLNVGGEKLFF.

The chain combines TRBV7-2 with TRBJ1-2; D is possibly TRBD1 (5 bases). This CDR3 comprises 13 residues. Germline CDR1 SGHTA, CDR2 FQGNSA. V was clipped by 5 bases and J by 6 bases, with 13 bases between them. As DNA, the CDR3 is TGTGCCAGCAGCCAAGGGGTAGTCCATGGCTACACCTTC. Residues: CASSQGVVHGYTF.

The CDR3 DNA follows: TGTGCCAGCAGTTACACCAGCGGGGGGACATACAATGAGCAGTTCTTC. Amino acids: CASSYTSGGTYNEQFF. The rearrangement uses TRBV6-5 and TRBJ2-1, with 9 bases identical to TRBD2. The trim removed 2 bases at V and 4 bases at J, leaving 6 bases unmatched. The CDR3 totals 16 residues. Germline V CDR1 and CDR2: MNHEY, SVGAGI.

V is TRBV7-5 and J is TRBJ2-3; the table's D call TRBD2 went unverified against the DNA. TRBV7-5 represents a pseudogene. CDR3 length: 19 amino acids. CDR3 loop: CARSSAPKNSGRCADTQYF. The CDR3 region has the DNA TGTGCCAGAAGCTCAGCCCCCAAAAATAGCGGGAGGTGTGCAGATACGCAGTATTTT.

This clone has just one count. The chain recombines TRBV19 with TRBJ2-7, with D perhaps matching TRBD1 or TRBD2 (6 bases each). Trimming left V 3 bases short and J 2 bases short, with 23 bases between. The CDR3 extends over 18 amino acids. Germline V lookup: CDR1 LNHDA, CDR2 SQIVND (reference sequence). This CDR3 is CASSIMGGGDMRAYEQYF. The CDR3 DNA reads TGTGCCAGTAGTATCATGGGTGGCGGGGACATGAGGGCCTACGAGCAGTACTTC.

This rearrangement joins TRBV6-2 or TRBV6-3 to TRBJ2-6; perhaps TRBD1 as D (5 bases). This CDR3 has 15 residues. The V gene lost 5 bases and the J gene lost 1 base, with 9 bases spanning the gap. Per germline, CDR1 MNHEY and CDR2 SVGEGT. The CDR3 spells CASSQGSSGANVLTF. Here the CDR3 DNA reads TGTGCCAGCAGTCAGGGTTCTTCTGGGGCCAACGTCCTGACTTTC.

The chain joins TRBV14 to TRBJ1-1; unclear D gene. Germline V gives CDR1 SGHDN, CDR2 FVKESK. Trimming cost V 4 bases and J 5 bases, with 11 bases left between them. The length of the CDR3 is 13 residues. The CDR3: CASSLQGSTEAFF. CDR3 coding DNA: TGTGCCAGCAGCCTACAAGGATCGACTGAAGCTTTCTTT.

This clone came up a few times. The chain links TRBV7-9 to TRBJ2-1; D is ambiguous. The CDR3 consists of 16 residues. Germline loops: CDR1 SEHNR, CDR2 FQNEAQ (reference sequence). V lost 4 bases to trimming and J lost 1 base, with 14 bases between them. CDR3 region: CASSSTDARSYNEQFF. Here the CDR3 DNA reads TGTGCCAGCAGCTCGACGGACGCCCGGTCCTACAATGAGCAGTTCTTC.

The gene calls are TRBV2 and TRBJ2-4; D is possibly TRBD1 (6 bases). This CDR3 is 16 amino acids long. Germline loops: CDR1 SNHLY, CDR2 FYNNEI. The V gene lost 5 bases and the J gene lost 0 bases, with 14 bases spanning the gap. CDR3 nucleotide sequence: TGTGCCAGCAGTCGTTATGGGGGCCTAGCCAAAAACATTCAGTACTTC. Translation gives CASSRYGGLAKNIQYF.

This CDR3 is CASSLAWTGTNTEAFF. CDR3 nucleotide sequence: TGTGCCAGCAGCTTAGCGTGGACGGGGACGAACACTGAAGCTTTCTTT. J is TRBJ1-1 and V is TRBV7-2, with D perhaps matching TRBD1 (5 bases). Trimming took off 0 bases at V and 1 base at J, with 12 bases between the two ends. There are 16 residues in the CDR3. Per germline, CDR1 SGHTA and CDR2 FQGNSA.

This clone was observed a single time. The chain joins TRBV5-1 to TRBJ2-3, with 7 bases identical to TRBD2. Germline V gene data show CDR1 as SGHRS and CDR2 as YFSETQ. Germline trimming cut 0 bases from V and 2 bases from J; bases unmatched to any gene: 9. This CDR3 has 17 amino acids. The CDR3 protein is CASSLGDYPTLTDTQYF. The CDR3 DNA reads TGCGCCAGCAGCTTGGGGGACTACCCCACCCTCACAGATACGCAGTATTTT.

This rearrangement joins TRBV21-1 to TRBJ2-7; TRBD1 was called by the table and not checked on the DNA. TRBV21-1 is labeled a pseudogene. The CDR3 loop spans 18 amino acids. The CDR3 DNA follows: TGTGCCAGCAGCTCGCCGGGACAGGGGACCATGGGGACCTACGAGCAGTACTTC. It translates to CASSSPGQGTMGTYEQYF.

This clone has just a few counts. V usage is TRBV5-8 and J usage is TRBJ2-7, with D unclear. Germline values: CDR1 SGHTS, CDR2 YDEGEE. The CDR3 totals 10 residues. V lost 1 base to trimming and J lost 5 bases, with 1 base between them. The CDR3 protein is CASSLHEQYF. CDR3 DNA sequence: TGTGCCAGCAGCTTGCACGAGCAGTACTTC.

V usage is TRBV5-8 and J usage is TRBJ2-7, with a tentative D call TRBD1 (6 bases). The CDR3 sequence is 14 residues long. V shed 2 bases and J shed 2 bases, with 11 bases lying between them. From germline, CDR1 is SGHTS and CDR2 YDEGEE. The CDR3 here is CASSLQGSTYEQYF. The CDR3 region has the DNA TGTGCCAGCAGCTTACAGGGATCAACCTACGAGCAGTACTTC.

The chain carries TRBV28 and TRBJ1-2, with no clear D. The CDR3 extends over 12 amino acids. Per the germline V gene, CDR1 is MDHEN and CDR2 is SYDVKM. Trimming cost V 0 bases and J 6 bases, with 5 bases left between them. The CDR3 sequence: CASSLWQDGYTF. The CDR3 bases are TGTGCCAGCAGTTTATGGCAGGATGGCTACACCTTC.

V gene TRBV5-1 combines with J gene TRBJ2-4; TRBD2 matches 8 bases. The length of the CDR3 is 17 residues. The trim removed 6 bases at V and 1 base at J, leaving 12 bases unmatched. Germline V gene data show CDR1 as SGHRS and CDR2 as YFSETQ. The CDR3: CASTPNQAGEAKNIQYF. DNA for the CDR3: TGCGCCAGCACCCCGAACCAAGCGGGAGAGGCCAAAAACATTCAGTACTTC.

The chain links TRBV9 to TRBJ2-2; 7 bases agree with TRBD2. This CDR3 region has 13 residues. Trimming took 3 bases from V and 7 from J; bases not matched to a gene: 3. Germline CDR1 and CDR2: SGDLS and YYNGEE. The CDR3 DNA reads TGTGCCAGCAGCGGGGCGGGAGTCGGGGAGCTGTTTTTT. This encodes CASSGAGVGELFF. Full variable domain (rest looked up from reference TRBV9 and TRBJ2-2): DSGVTQTPKHLITATGQRVTLRCSPRSGDLSVYWYQQSLDQGLQFLIQYYNGEERAKGNILERFSAQQFPDLHSELNLSSLELGDSALYFCASSGAGVGELFFGEGSRLTVL.

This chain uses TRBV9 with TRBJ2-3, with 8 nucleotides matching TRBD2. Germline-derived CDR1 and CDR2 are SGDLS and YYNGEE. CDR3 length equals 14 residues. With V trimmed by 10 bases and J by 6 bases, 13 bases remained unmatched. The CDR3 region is CASQAIAGSDTQYF. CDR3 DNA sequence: TGTGCCTCTCAGGCCATAGCGGGAAGTGATACGCAGTATTTT. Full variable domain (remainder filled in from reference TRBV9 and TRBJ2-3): DSGVTQTPKHLITATGQRVTLRCSPRSGDLSVYWYQQSLDQGLQFLIQYYNGEERAKGNILERFSAQQFPDLHSELNLSSLELGDSALYFCASQAIAGSDTQYFGPGTRLTVL.

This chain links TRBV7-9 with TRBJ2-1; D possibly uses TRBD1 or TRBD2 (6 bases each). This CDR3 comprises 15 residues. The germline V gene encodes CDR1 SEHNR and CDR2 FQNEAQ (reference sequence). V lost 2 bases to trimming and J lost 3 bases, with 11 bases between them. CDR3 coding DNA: TGTGCCAGCAGCTTACGGGGGACAAACTACAATGAGCAGTTCTTC. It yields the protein CASSLRGTNYNEQFF.

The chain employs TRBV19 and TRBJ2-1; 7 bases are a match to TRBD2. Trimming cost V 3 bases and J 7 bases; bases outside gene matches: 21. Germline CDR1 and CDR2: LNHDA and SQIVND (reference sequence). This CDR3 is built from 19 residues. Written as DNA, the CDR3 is TGTGCCAGTAGTATTATTAGGTCTCAGGGCGGGGGTTTCATAAATGAGCAGTTCTTC. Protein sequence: CASSIIRSQGGGFINEQFF.

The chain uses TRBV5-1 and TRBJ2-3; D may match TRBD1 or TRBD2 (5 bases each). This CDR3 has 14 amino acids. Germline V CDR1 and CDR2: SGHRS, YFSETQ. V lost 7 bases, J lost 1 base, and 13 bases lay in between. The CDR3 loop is CASRTGTRTDTQYF. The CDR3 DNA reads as TGCGCCAGCCGCACCGGGACCCGCACAGATACGCAGTATTTT.

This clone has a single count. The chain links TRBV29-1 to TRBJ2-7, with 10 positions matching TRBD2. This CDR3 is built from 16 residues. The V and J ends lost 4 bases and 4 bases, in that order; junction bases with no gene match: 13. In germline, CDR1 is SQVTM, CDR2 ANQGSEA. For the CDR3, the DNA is TGCAGCGTTGTTCCCCATAGCGGGAGGCGAGATTACGAGCAGTACTTC. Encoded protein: CSVVPHSGRRDYEQYF.

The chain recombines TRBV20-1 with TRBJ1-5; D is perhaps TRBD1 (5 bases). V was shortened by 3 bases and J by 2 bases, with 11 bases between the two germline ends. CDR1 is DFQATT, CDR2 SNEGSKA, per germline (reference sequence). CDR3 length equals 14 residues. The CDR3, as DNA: TGCAGTGCTAGTGGGGGGTTTGGCAATCAGCCCCAGCATTTT. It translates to CSASGGFGNQPQHF.

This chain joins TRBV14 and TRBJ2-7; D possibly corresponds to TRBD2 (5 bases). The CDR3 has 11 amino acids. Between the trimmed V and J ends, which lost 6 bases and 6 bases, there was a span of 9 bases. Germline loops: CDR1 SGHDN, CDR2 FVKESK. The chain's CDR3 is CASSGGPEQYF. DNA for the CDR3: TGTGCCAGCAGTGGAGGCCCCGAGCAGTACTTC.

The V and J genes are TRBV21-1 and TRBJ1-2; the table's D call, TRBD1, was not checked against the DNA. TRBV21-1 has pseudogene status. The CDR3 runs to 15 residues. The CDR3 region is CASSAIEQALGGYTF. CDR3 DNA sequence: TGTGCCAGCAGCGCTATTGAACAGGCCTTAGGGGGCTACACCTTC.

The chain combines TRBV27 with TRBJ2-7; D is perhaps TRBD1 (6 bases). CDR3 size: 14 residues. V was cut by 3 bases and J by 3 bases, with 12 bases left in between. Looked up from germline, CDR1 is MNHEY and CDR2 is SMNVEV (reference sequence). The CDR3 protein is CASSLTGGLYEQYF. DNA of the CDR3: TGTGCCAGCAGTTTGACAGGAGGTCTCTACGAGCAGTACTTC.